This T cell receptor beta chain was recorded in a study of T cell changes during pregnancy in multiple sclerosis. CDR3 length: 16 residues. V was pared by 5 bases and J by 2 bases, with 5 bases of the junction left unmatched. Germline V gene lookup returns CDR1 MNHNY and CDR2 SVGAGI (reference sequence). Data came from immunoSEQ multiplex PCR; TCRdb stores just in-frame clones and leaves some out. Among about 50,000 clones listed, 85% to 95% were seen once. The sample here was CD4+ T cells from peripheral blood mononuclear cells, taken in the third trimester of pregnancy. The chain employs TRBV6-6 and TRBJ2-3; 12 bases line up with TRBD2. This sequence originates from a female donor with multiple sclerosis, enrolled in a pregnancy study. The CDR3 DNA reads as TGTGCCAGCAGTAACCTAGCGGGGGGGCTCACAGATACGCAGTATTTT. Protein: CASSNLAGGLTDTQYF.